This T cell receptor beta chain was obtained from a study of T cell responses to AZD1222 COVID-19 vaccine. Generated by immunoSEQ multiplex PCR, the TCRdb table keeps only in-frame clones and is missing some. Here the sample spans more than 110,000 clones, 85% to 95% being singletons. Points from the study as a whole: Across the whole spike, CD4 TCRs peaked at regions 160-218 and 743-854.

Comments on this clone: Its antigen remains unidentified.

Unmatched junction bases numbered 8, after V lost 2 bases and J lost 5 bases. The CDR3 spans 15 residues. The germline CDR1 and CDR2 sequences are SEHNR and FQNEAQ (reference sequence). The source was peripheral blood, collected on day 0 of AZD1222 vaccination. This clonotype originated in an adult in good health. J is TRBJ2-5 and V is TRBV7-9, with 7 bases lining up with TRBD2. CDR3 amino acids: CASSLPPGRAETQYF. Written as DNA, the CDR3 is TGTGCCAGCAGCTTACCCCCAGGGAGGGCCGAGACCCAGTACTTC.